This TCR beta chain was retrieved from a study of T cell changes during pregnancy in multiple sclerosis. The CDR3 loop spans 13 amino acids. V was cut by 4 bases and J by 2 bases, with 12 bases left in between. In germline, CDR1 is SQVTM, CDR2 ANQGSEA. Libraries were prepared by immunoSEQ multiplex PCR; TCRdb keeps only in-frame clonotypes and omits some of them. The table records 45,000 to 50,000 clones, 75% to 95% of them present only once. The starting material was CD8+ T cells from peripheral blood mononuclear cells, obtained after pregnancy. This chain connects TRBV29-1 to TRBJ2-7; no reliable D call. The sequence derives from a female donor with multiple sclerosis, enrolled in a pregnancy study. The CDR3 reads CSVVFGQAYEQYF. CDR3 nucleotide sequence: TGCAGCGTTGTTTTTGGGCAGGCCTACGAGCAGTACTTC.